These 21 T cell receptor beta chains share one sample of origin, sequenced in a study of blood T cell repertoires in COVID-19. TCRdb keeps only in-frame clones here, not all; method: immunoSEQ multiplex PCR. The sample lists approximately 300,000 clones, more than 70% occurring once. The specimen was PBMCs or T cells enriched from blood (not recorded which). These receptors originate from a woman aged 25-40 years who had recovered from COVID-19.

This chain links TRBV7-9 with TRBJ2-7, with a tentative D call TRBD2 (5 bases). The CDR3 covers 12 residues. Between the trimmed V and J ends, which lost 6 bases and 7 bases, there was a span of 13 bases. CDR1 is SEHNR and CDR2 is FQNEAQ in the germline V gene (reference sequence). CDR3 sequence: CASRSRSGEQYF. The CDR3 DNA follows: TGTGCCAGCAGATCCAGGTCGGGAGAGCAGTACTTC.

This clone was seen just once. The chain carries TRBV11-3 and TRBJ1-3; TRBD1 matches at 7 bases. J was trimmed by 3 bases and V by 5 bases; bases with no gene match: 4. The germline CDR1 and CDR2 sequences are SGHNT and YENEEA. The CDR3 is 14 residues long. The CDR3 DNA reads as TGTGCCAGCAGCACAGACAGGGATGGAAACACCATATATTTT. Protein sequence: CASSTDRDGNTIYF.

The CDR3 sequence: CATRSGGRTDTQYF. The CDR3 DNA sequence: TGTGCCACTCGGAGCGGGGGGCGCACAGATACGCAGTATTTT. V and J are TRBV6-5 and TRBJ2-3; 9 bases agree with TRBD2. Trimming at V came to 10 bases and at J to 1 base, leaving 6 bases not matched to a gene. The CDR3 sequence is 14 residues long. CDR1 and CDR2 from the germline V gene are MNHEY and SVGAGI.

The chain combines TRBV7-9 with TRBJ2-7; 7 nucleotides align to TRBD1. This CDR3 is 14 amino acids long. Per the germline V gene, CDR1 is SEHNR and CDR2 is FQNEAQ (reference sequence). The trim removed 8 bases at V and 1 base at J, leaving 8 bases unmatched. Here the CDR3 reads CASVQGEKSYEQYF. The CDR3 nucleotides read TGTGCCAGCGTTCAGGGGGAAAAATCCTACGAGCAGTACTTC.

The genes are TRBV6-5 and TRBJ1-3, with TRBD1 as a possible D gene (6 bases). The CDR3 extends over 14 amino acids. Germline V lookup: CDR1 MNHEY, CDR2 SVGAGI. V was clipped by 6 bases and J by 3 bases, with 12 bases between them. In DNA form, the CDR3 reads TGTGCCAGCAGACAGGGTATGCATGGAAACACCATATATTTT. Translation gives CASRQGMHGNTIYF.

The rearrangement uses TRBV5-8 and TRBJ1-1, with TRBD1 as a possible D gene (5 bases). CDR3 length: 14 residues. The ends were cut back, 0 bases at V and 3 bases at J, with 9 bases in the middle. Germline-derived CDR1 and CDR2 are SGHTS and YDEGEE. CDR3 in DNA: TGTGCCAGCAGCTTGGCCATAGGGGACACTGAAGCTTTCTTT. It yields the protein CASSLAIGDTEAFF.

The V gene is TRBV6-5, the J gene TRBJ1-2, with D possibly TRBD1 on 6 matching bases. The germline V and J ends were trimmed by 6 bases and 6 bases, with 20 bases remaining between them. Germline lookup yields CDR1 MNHEY and CDR2 SVGAGI. The CDR3 extends over 15 amino acids. The CDR3 loop reads CASRTRGGAFDGYTF. DNA of the CDR3: TGTGCCAGCAGGACCCGGGGGGGGGCGTTCGATGGCTACACCTTC.

This clone has just a few counts. The chain employs TRBV6-1 and TRBJ1-1, with TRBD1 as a possible D gene (5 bases). The CDR3 length is 15 residues. The germline CDR1 and CDR2 sequences are MNHNS and SASEGT. The V and J ends lost 0 bases and 5 bases respectively, with 13 bases between them. CDR3 residues: CASSEAGQGGTEAFF. CDR3 bases: TGTGCCAGCAGTGAAGCCGGGCAGGGAGGGACTGAAGCTTTCTTT.

The chain combines TRBV29-1 with TRBJ1-2; D remains unclear. CDR3 length: 12 amino acids. Germline CDR1 is SQVTM and CDR2 is ANQGSEA. The ends were cut back, 5 bases at V and 6 bases at J, with 13 bases in the middle. CDR3 residues: CSVPRVWDGYTF. Here the CDR3 DNA reads TGCAGCGTTCCCCGGGTATGGGATGGCTACACCTTC. The full variable domain, its missing parts supplied by reference TRBV29-1 and TRBJ1-2, is SAVISQKPSRDICQRGTSLTIQCQVDSQVTMMFWYRQQPGQSLTLIATANQGSEATYESGFVIDKFPISRPNLTFSTLTVSNMSPEDSSIYLCSVPRVWDGYTFGSGTRLTVV.

The CDR3 nucleotides are TGTGCCAGCAGCTTCGGGGCAGGCGGGGGAGGTGGCTACACCTTC. Translated, it gives CASSFGAGGGGGYTF. The chain is built from TRBV11-2 and TRBJ1-2; possibly TRBD1 for D (5 bases). Trimming removed 3 bases from V and 7 bases from J, with 18 bases in between. This CDR3 has 15 residues. CDR1 is SGHAT and CDR2 is FQNNGV in the germline V gene.

The V and J genes are TRBV10-3 and TRBJ1-5, with a weak D call TRBD1 (5 bases). Germline V lookup: CDR1 ENHRY, CDR2 SYGVKD. The CDR3 extends over 16 amino acids. The V and J ends lost 8 bases and 2 bases respectively, with 19 bases between them. CDR3 bases: TGTGCCATCGGCGGCGGCGGGGGTGCGGGCAATCAGCCCCAGCATTTT. Translated, it gives CAIGGGGGAGNQPQHF.

The V call is TRBV9, the J call TRBJ1-5; 8 bases line up with TRBD1. CDR3 length: 15 residues. Germline CDR1 SGDLS, CDR2 YYNGEE. The V and J ends lost 4 bases and 0 bases, in that order; junction bases with no gene match: 3. CDR3 region: CASSPTGGSNQPQHF. In DNA, the CDR3 is TGTGCCAGCAGCCCTACAGGGGGTAGCAATCAGCCCCAGCATTTT.

The chain links TRBV12-3 or TRBV12-4 to TRBJ2-1; D unclear. Trimming took off 2 bases at V and 3 bases at J, with 5 bases between the two ends. CDR3 length: 13 residues. The CDR3 nucleotides read TGTGCCAGCAGTTTAACGGGCTACAATGAGCAGTTCTTC. It codes for CASSLTGYNEQFF.

This sequence joins TRBV5-5 and TRBJ1-1, with 9 bases fitting TRBD1. The CDR3 covers 16 residues. Unmatched junction bases numbered 9, after V lost 4 bases and J lost 2 bases. Germline V CDR1 and CDR2: SGHKS, YYEKEE (reference sequence). The CDR3 reads CASSPRTGVGNTEAFF. The CDR3 nucleotides are TGTGCCAGCAGCCCGCGGACAGGGGTGGGAAACACTGAAGCTTTCTTT.

V and J are TRBV12-3 or TRBV12-4 and TRBJ1-5; no definite D call. The CDR3 loop spans 13 amino acids. Trimming pared 5 bases from V and 2 bases from J, leaving 7 bases between. The CDR3 sequence: CASSMSGNQPQHF. CDR3 coding DNA: TGTGCCAGCAGTATGTCAGGCAATCAGCCCCAGCATTTT.

The V gene is TRBV5-1, the J gene TRBJ2-7; tentative D call: TRBD1 (6 bases). The CDR3 runs to 15 residues. V lost 4 bases and J 5 bases, leaving 19 bases between the germline ends. Germline assignment: CDR1 SGHRS and CDR2 YFSETQ. CDR3 bases: TGCGCCAGCAGCCTGACAGGTTTCTCCGGGGACGAGCAGTACTTC. It codes for CASSLTGFSGDEQYF.

The chain uses TRBV6-1 and TRBJ1-2, with TRBD1 matching 10 bases. V gave up 4 bases and J gave up 4 bases; unmatched junction bases: 9. The germline V gene encodes CDR1 MNHNS and CDR2 SASEGT. CDR3 length: 16 residues. Here the CDR3 reads CASSVRDRGEGYGYTF. The CDR3 bases are TGTGCCAGCAGTGTCCGGGACAGGGGAGAGGGCTATGGCTACACCTTC.

The chain couples TRBV23-1 to TRBJ1-6; 8 bases are shared with TRBD1. TRBV23-1 is annotated as an ORF whose role is uncertain. CDR3 length: 18 residues. Trimming took 3 bases from V and 10 from J; bases not matched to a gene: 17. CDR3 region: CASSHRTDRGVKGSPLHF. CDR3 nucleotide sequence: TGCGCCAGCAGTCACCGTACCGACAGGGGAGTCAAGGGATCACCCCTCCACTTT.

The chain has TRBV11-2 and TRBJ1-1, with D hard to call. Germline V gives CDR1 SGHAT, CDR2 FQNNGV. Deletions cut 1 base from V and 1 base from J, with 10 bases between. CDR3 length equals 15 residues. Here the CDR3 reads CASSLVGLTNTEAFF. The CDR3 region has the DNA TGTGCCAGCAGCTTAGTTGGACTGACGAACACTGAAGCTTTCTTT.

V usage is TRBV4-2 and J usage is TRBJ1-2; 9 positions agree with TRBD1. The V gene's germline CDR1 is LGHNA and CDR2 YNFKEQ. The CDR3 contains 15 residues. V shed 5 bases and J 5 bases; nucleotides not matched to a gene: 9. CDR3 in DNA: TGTGCCAGCAGCAGTTCCGGGACAGGGATATATGGCTACACCTTC. It is translated as CASSSSGTGIYGYTF.

This chain joins TRBV4-3 and TRBJ2-7, with 11 bases fitting TRBD2. V lost 4 bases, J lost 7 bases, and 6 bases stayed unmatched. Germline V CDR1 and CDR2: LGHNA, YSLEER. This CDR3 spans 14 amino acids. The chain's CDR3 is CASSPTSGVEEQYF. The CDR3 DNA reads as TGCGCCAGCAGCCCGACTAGCGGGGTAGAAGAGCAGTACTTC.